What follows are 3 T cell receptor beta chains derived from one specimen sequenced in a study of shared clonotypes between healthy human individuals. CD8 cells regarded as naive lacked CD45RO, were positively chosen for CCR7, and omitted terminally differentiated effector memory CD45RA+ cells. Only in-frame clones appear in the TCRdb table, and some are missing; sequencing was by immunoSEQ multiplex PCR. Here the sample spans more than 2 million clones, approximately 94% being singletons. Sequenced sample: naive CD8+ T cells sorted from blood. The receptor source for this set is a man aged 18 to 30 in good health.

The chain links TRBV6-6 to TRBJ1-1; no definite D call. The CDR3 is 10 amino acids. CDR1 is MNHNY, CDR2 SVGAGI, per germline (reference sequence). The germline V and J ends were trimmed by 2 bases and 11 bases, with 6 bases remaining between them. The DNA of the CDR3 is TGTGCCAGCAGTTACGAAGCGGCTTTCTTT. It encodes CASSYEAAFF.

The V gene is TRBV25-1, the J gene TRBJ1-3; no firm D call. The CDR3 is 15 amino acids. V was pared by 3 bases and J by 0 bases, with 9 bases between. Per the germline V gene, CDR1 is MGHDK and CDR2 is SYGVNS. Here the CDR3 reads CASSDWKSSGNTIYF. The CDR3 DNA reads TGTGCCAGCAGTGATTGGAAAAGCTCTGGAAACACCATATATTTT.

This clone was seen only once. The J gene is TRBJ2-5, the V gene TRBV6-5; D remains unclear. The CDR3 loop spans 15 amino acids. Trimming shortened V by 2 bases and J by 7 bases, and 17 bases separated the two germline ends. CDR1 is MNHEY and CDR2 is SVGAGI in the germline V gene. CDR3 loop: CASSYDFYAKGTQYF. In nucleotides, the CDR3 is TGTGCCAGCAGTTACGACTTCTATGCGAAAGGGACCCAGTACTTC.